This passage covers 21 T cell receptor beta chains from one sample sequenced in a study of blood T cell repertoires in COVID-19. Here immunoSEQ multiplex PCR was the method, and the copy in TCRdb shows in-frame clones only, minus some. Of 70,000 to 80,000 clones listed, approximately 85% are singletons. The material sequenced was peripheral blood. These TCRs come from a woman of 80 years or more with active or convalescent COVID-19.

The chain employs TRBV29-1 and TRBJ1-1; 7 nucleotides agree with TRBD1. The CDR3 loop spans 14 amino acids. The V and J ends lost 4 bases and 8 bases, in that order; junction bases with no gene match: 13. The germline V gene encodes CDR1 SQVTM and CDR2 ANQGSEA. CDR3 protein: CSVVRRTGPLEAFF. The CDR3 region has the DNA TGCAGCGTTGTAAGGCGGACAGGTCCCCTAGAAGCTTTCTTT.

The J gene is TRBJ1-3, the V gene TRBV5-1, with TRBD1 as a possible D gene (6 bases). Trimming shortened V by 2 bases and J by 0 bases, and 15 bases separated the two germline ends. Germline-derived CDR1 and CDR2 are SGHRS and YFSETQ. The CDR3 has 17 amino acids. CDR3 residues: CASSFETGLPSGNTIYF. CDR3 bases: TGCGCCAGCAGCTTTGAGACAGGCCTCCCCTCTGGAAACACCATATATTTT.

The chain employs TRBV30 and TRBJ1-2, with D maybe TRBD1 (5 bases). This CDR3 region has 15 residues. From germline, CDR1 is GTSNPN and CDR2 SVGIG (reference sequence). V was clipped by 0 bases and J by 7 bases, with 18 bases between them. Here the CDR3 reads CAWSVGGLNIGGYTF. CDR3 nucleotides: TGTGCCTGGAGTGTCGGGGGTTTAAATATAGGTGGCTACACCTTC.

This chain links TRBV24-1 with TRBJ1-2; D is uncertain. The CDR3 loop spans 12 amino acids. Germline values: CDR1 KGHDR, CDR2 SFDVKD. Trimming removed 4 bases at V and 6 bases at J, with 8 bases between. The CDR3 DNA reads TGTGCCACCAGTGACCGGGAACATGGCTACACCTTC. It encodes CATSDREHGYTF.

The gene calls are TRBV6-4 and TRBJ2-5; D may be TRBD2 (5 bases). CDR3 length: 13 residues. The germline V and J ends were trimmed by 3 bases and 0 bases, with 5 bases remaining between them. Germline V gives CDR1 MRHNA, CDR2 SNTAGT. CDR3: CASSEGDQETQYF. The CDR3 DNA is TGTGCCAGCAGTGAGGGAGACCAAGAGACCCAGTACTTC.

This chain uses TRBV7-9 with TRBJ1-2; 7 bases align to TRBD1. Germline V gene lookup returns CDR1 SEHNR and CDR2 FQNEAQ (reference sequence). The CDR3 runs 12 residues. The V segment lost 3 bases and the J segment 7 bases; nucleotides outside the gene matches: 2. In DNA, the CDR3 is TGTGCCAGCAGCTTGACAGGGTTTGGCTACACCTTC. It is translated as CASSLTGFGYTF.

The genes are TRBV2 and TRBJ1-5; TRBD1 is a possible D gene (5 bases). The CDR3 spans 14 residues. Germline assignment: CDR1 SNHLY and CDR2 FYNNEI. V dropped 3 bases and J dropped 3 bases, with 9 bases sitting between them. CDR3 residues: CASSDRAHNQPQHF. The CDR3 bases are TGTGCCAGCAGTGACAGGGCCCACAATCAGCCCCAGCATTTT.

V is TRBV11-2 and J is TRBJ1-2, with 9 bases aligning to TRBD1. Germline values: CDR1 SGHAT, CDR2 FQNNGV. V was pared by 4 bases and J by 8 bases, with 11 bases of the junction left unmatched. This CDR3 region has 15 residues. This CDR3 reads CASSYAGTGSGGYTF. In nucleotides, the CDR3 is TGTGCCAGCAGCTACGCCGGGACAGGGTCTGGGGGCTACACCTTC.

This chain joins TRBV7-9 and TRBJ2-7; TRBD1 matches 8 bases. The length of the CDR3 is 13 residues. Germline V gives CDR1 SEHNR, CDR2 FQNEAQ (reference sequence). Trimming took 4 bases from V and 11 from J; bases not matched to a gene: 10. CDR3 bases: TGTGCCAGCAGCTCCCCGACAGGGGTATTAGAGTACTTC. This gives the protein CASSSPTGVLEYF. Filled out from reference TRBV7-9 and TRBJ2-7, the complete variable domain reads DTGVSQNPRHKITKRGQNVTFRCDPISEHNRLYWYRQTLGQGPEFLTYFQNEAQLEKSRLLSDRFSAERPKGSFSTLEIQRTEQGDSAMYLCASSSPTGVLEYFGPGTRLTVT.

This chain connects TRBV30 to TRBJ1-3; D is ambiguous. Germline V gives CDR1 GTSNPN, CDR2 SVGIG (reference sequence). V lost 2 bases, J lost 1 base, and 9 bases lay in between. The CDR3 runs to 14 residues. CDR3 coding DNA: TGTGCCTGGAGTCTTCAGTCATCTGGAAACACCATATATTTT. Amino acids: CAWSLQSSGNTIYF.

J is TRBJ2-3 and V is TRBV5-6; TRBD1 aligns across 9 bases. CDR1 and CDR2 (germline): SGHDT, YYEEEE. Trimming removed 0 bases from V and 3 bases from J; junction bases left unmatched: 5. The CDR3 is made up of 16 amino acids. In DNA form, the CDR3 reads TGTGCCAGCAGCTTGGGGACAGGGGAGGGAACAGATACGCAGTATTTT. This gives the protein CASSLGTGEGTDTQYF.

This chain joins TRBV18 and TRBJ1-2, with D maybe TRBD1 (6 bases). Germline loops: CDR1 KGHSH, CDR2 LQKENI. V lost 4 bases, J lost 5 bases, and 20 bases lay in between. The CDR3 runs 16 residues. Written as DNA, the CDR3 is TGTGCCAGCTCACGAACCGGGACACAGGAAACTTATGGCTACACCTTC. As protein: CASSRTGTQETYGYTF. The full variable domain, with the rest looked up from reference TRBV18 and TRBJ1-2, is NAGVMQNPRHLVRRRGQEARLRCSPMKGHSHVYWYRQLPEEGLKFMVYLQKENIIDESGMPKERFSAEFPKEGPSILRIQQVVRGDSAAYFCASSRTGTQETYGYTFGSGTRLTVV.

The chain is built from TRBV4-1 and TRBJ1-2; 7 nucleotides align to TRBD1. Trimming removed 9 bases from V and 5 bases from J; junction bases left unmatched: 12. The CDR3 extends over 14 amino acids. The V gene's germline CDR1 is MGHRA and CDR2 YSYEKL. CDR3 coding DNA: TGCGCCAGGAAACAGGGGATATCCCTGTATGGCTACACCTTC. Its protein is CARKQGISLYGYTF.

The V call is TRBV6-4, the J call TRBJ1-2; D might be TRBD1 (6 bases). Trimming shortened V by 6 bases and J by 7 bases, and 27 bases separated the two germline ends. CDR1 is MRHNA, CDR2 SNTAGT, per germline. There are 17 residues in the CDR3. Written as DNA, the CDR3 is TGTGCCAGCAGCCCCGGACTAGAGACAGGTCGGACTGGTGGCTACACCTTC. It yields the protein CASSPGLETGRTGGYTF.

The CDR3 nucleotides are TGTGCCAGCAGCGCGCGGCGGGGGACGGTGGGGGAGACCCAGTACTTC. The encoded protein is CASSARRGTVGETQYF. The chain is built from TRBV9 and TRBJ2-5, with 7 bases that match TRBD2. CDR3 length equals 16 residues. CDR1 and CDR2 (germline): SGDLS, YYNGEE. After removal of 3 bases from V and 5 bases from J, the junction contained 13 bases not matched to a gene.

V usage is TRBV19 and J usage is TRBJ2-1; 9 nucleotides match TRBD1. The CDR3 runs to 13 residues. J was trimmed by 6 bases and V by 10 bases; bases with no gene match: 7. Germline V CDR1 and CDR2: LNHDA, SQIVND (reference sequence). In DNA form, the CDR3 reads TGTGCCACCCGTGACAGGGGGTCCAATGAGCAGTTCTTC. It is translated as CATRDRGSNEQFF.

The chain combines TRBV7-2 with TRBJ2-5; TRBD1 aligns across 8 bases. The CDR3 spans 15 residues. Trimming cost V 8 bases and J 5 bases; bases outside gene matches: 13. Germline V gene lookup returns CDR1 SGHTA and CDR2 FQGNSA. The CDR3 region is CASGGYSGGRETQYF. The CDR3 DNA sequence: TGTGCCAGCGGCGGATACTCAGGGGGCCGGGAGACCCAGTACTTC.

The J gene is TRBJ1-2, the V gene TRBV6-2 or TRBV6-3; unclear D gene. The CDR3 covers 12 residues. V lost 2 bases and J lost 9, with 10 bases in between. Germline V gives CDR1 MNHEY, CDR2 SVGEGT. The chain's CDR3 is CASSYLTRSYTF. CDR3 in DNA: TGTGCCAGCAGTTACCTGACAAGGAGCTACACCTTC.

The table lists this clone with a few counts. This sequence joins TRBV15 and TRBJ1-6; unclear D gene. V was pared by 4 bases and J by 2 bases, with 18 bases between. There are 18 residues in the CDR3. Germline V gene lookup returns CDR1 LNHNV and CDR2 YYDKDF (reference sequence). Here the CDR3 reads CATSTTQFIGTYNSPLHF. CDR3 sequence (DNA): TGTGCCACCAGCACGACACAATTTATCGGGACCTATAATTCACCCCTCCACTTT.

This rearrangement joins TRBV7-8 to TRBJ2-1; 9 bases are shared with TRBD2. Germline CDR1 reads SGHVS; CDR2 reads FQNEAQ. V shed 5 bases and J 5 bases; nucleotides not matched to a gene: 7. The CDR3 length is 15 residues. The CDR3 DNA follows: TGTGCCAGCAGCATTGCTAGCGGGGCTCACAATGAGCAGTTCTTC. This sequence encodes CASSIASGAHNEQFF. Full variable domain (missing parts from reference TRBV7-8 and TRBJ2-1): GAGVSQSPRYKVAKRGQDVALRCDPISGHVSLFWYQQALGQGPEFLTYFQNEAQLDKSGLPSDRFFAERPEGSVSTLKIQRTQQEDSAVYLCASSIASGAHNEQFFGPGTRLTVL.

The rearrangement joins TRBV30 to TRBJ2-7; 7 bases match TRBD2. V shed 0 bases, J shed 2 bases, and the junction held 4 bases outside the gene matches. From germline, CDR1 is GTSNPN and CDR2 SVGIG (reference sequence). The CDR3 is 14 residues long. The CDR3 sequence: CAWSVSSGPYEQYF. CDR3 sequence (DNA): TGTGCCTGGAGTGTATCTAGCGGTCCCTACGAGCAGTACTTC.